These 31 T cell receptor beta chains came from one sample sequenced in a study of regulatory T cells in long-lasting Graves disease (dated by TCRdb to about 2021). Library generation was performed with multiplex PCR. Sequencer: Illumina HiSeq 4000. CDR3 regions were amplified by Arm-PCR with iRepertoire HTBI primers to construct TCR beta libraries. TCRdb itself trimmed the public reads at Q25 with fastp, ran MiXCR and retained productive beta chains. Entries are consolidated by CDR3 protein sequence, retaining the most common genes and DNA. For this sample there are hundreds of thousands of distinct CDR3 sequences; over 14% appear just once. The top ten clonotypes cover over 7% of the sample. The time point label corresponds to: newly diagnosed GD, antithyroid drugs for less than 3 months. RNA was extracted from PBMCs in TRIzol for both TCR sequencing and RNA sequencing. These data are also associated with another study on T cells in Graves' hyperthyroidism and ophthalmopathy.

Material: peripheral blood mononuclear cells (PBMCs), obtained at new diagnosis, from a patient treated with antithyroid drugs. These receptors originate from a woman in her thirties or forties with Graves disease. Donor details come from another sample of the same person, matched by shared clones.

This clonotype has at least ten counts. The V call is TRBV10-3, the J call TRBJ2-5; 7 bases align to TRBD2. Germline CDR1 and CDR2: ENHRY and SYGVKD. Trimming cost V 0 bases and J 5 bases; bases outside gene matches: 3. This CDR3 comprises 14 residues. CDR3 sequence: CAISESREYETQYF. The CDR3 nucleotides read TGTGCCATCAGTGAGTCGCGGGAGTACGAGACCCAGTACTTC.

In this sample, this clonotype turned up many times. V usage is TRBV9 and J usage is TRBJ1-5; D is unclear. The germline V and J ends were trimmed by 0 bases and 0 bases, with 7 bases remaining between them. Germline CDR1 SGDLS, CDR2 YYNGEE. This CDR3 comprises 15 residues. DNA for the CDR3: TGTGCCAGCAGCGTAGATGAGGGTAGCAATCAGCCCCAGCATTTT. This codes for CASSVDEGSNQPQHF.

This clonotype was picked up many times. The chain is built from TRBV12-3 or TRBV12-4 and TRBJ2-1; D unclear. V dropped 6 bases and J dropped 8 bases, with 11 bases sitting between them. The CDR3 consists of 12 residues. The CDR3 region has the DNA TGTGCCAGCAGCCCTGGTCTTGATGAGCAGTTCTTC. It is translated as CASSPGLDEQFF.

This clonotype has at least ten counts. Germline is not matched at one junction end, which may reflect a read error. The chain couples TRBV28 to TRBJ1-2; no definite D call. The CDR3 length is 16 residues. The germline gives CDR1 MDHEN, CDR2 SYDVKM. The CDR3 here is CASSLPGLRVNSGYTF. Here the CDR3 DNA reads TGTGCCAGCAGTCTACCGGGCCTTAGGGTTAACTCTGGCTACACCTTC.

In its sample, this clonotype was seen many times. This chain joins TRBV6-1 and TRBJ2-7, with D unresolved. The CDR3 runs to 12 residues. Germline values: CDR1 MNHNS, CDR2 SASEGT. Trimming took off 8 bases at V and 3 bases at J, with 11 bases between the two ends. The CDR3 sequence: CASLSGNYEQYF. The DNA of the CDR3 is TGTGCCAGCCTCTCCGGTAACTACGAGCAGTACTTC.

This clonotype was picked up a small number of times. The chain joins TRBV20-1 to TRBJ2-7, with 10 bases aligning to TRBD1. The junction had 7 bases not matched to a gene; V was cut back by 0 bases and J by 5 bases. Looked up from germline, CDR1 is DFQATT and CDR2 is SNEGSKA (reference sequence). The CDR3 covers 15 residues. The CDR3 DNA is TGCAGTGCTAGAGATCAGAGGGACAGGGGCCACGAGCAGTACTTC. Residues: CSARDQRDRGHEQYF.

This clonotype was detected many times. The CDR3 DNA reads as TGTGCCAGCAGTCTCAGGGCCCCCGGAGTGAAACTGTTTTTT. Its translation is CASSLRAPGVKLFF. The chain has TRBV28 and TRBJ1-4; D is perhaps TRBD1 (5 bases). In germline, CDR1 is MDHEN, CDR2 SYDVKM. Trimming pared 5 bases from V and 11 bases from J, leaving 18 bases between. This CDR3 has 14 residues. Drawing the rest from reference TRBV28 and TRBJ1-4, the complete variable domain is DVKVTQSSRYLVKRTGEKVFLECVQDMDHENMFWYRQDPGLGLRLIYFSYDVKMKEKGDIPEGYSVSREKKERFSLILESASTNQTSMYLCASSLRAPGVKLFFGSGTQLSVL.

This clonotype was recorded many times. The chain couples TRBV12-3 or TRBV12-4 to TRBJ2-3, with a possible D match to TRBD2 (5 bases). CDR3 size: 12 residues. Trimming removed 4 bases from V and 7 bases from J, with 9 bases in between. This CDR3 is CASSWTLNTQYF. In nucleotides, the CDR3 is TGTGCCAGCAGTTGGACTCTTAATACGCAGTATTTT.

This clonotype turned up a few times. The J gene is TRBJ2-5, the V gene TRBV27, with 14 bases identical to TRBD2. CDR1 and CDR2 (germline): MNHEY, SMNVEV (reference sequence). V lost 4 bases, J lost 5 bases, and 6 bases stayed unmatched. The CDR3 covers 16 residues. This CDR3 is CASSSGTSGSMETQYF. CDR3 DNA: TGTGCCAGCAGTTCTGGGACTAGCGGGAGTATGGAGACCCAGTACTTC.

This clonotype was counted only a few times. A much more abundant neighbour one base away suggests this may be a read error. This chain links TRBV2 with TRBJ2-5; the D is unclear. The germline V gene encodes CDR1 SNHLY and CDR2 FYNNEI. V was trimmed by 3 bases and J by 7 bases, leaving 15 bases between them. CDR3 length: 14 residues. The CDR3 protein is CASSESESKRTQYF. The CDR3 bases are TGTGCCAGCAGTGAGAGTGAAAGCAAACGGACCCAGTACTTC.

This clonotype was recorded a few times. Here the CDR3 reads CASSPTQTRYNEQFF. The CDR3 nucleotides are TGTGCCAGCTCACCAACGCAAACTAGATACAATGAGCAGTTCTTC. V usage is TRBV18 and J usage is TRBJ2-1, with D possibly matching TRBD2 (5 bases). Trimming cost V 2 bases and J 4 bases, with 12 bases left between them. Germline-derived CDR1 and CDR2 are KGHSH and LQKENI. This CDR3 region has 15 residues.

This clonotype was seen many times. The chain is built from TRBV11-3 and TRBJ2-1; 7 bases are a match to TRBD2. The J call is uncertain, as TRBJ2-5 better fits the DNA end. CDR3 length: 18 residues. CDR1 is SGHNT and CDR2 is YENEEA in the germline V gene. CDR3 residues: CASSKGSGGRPLQETQYF. CDR3 coding DNA: TGTGCCAGCAGCAAGGGGTCCGGCGGGAGACCTCTCCAAGAGACCCAGTACTTC.

This clonotype was seen a few times. This rearrangement joins TRBV7-9 to TRBJ2-3; D gene unclear. Germline CDR1 SEHNR, CDR2 FQNEAQ (reference sequence). This CDR3 is 16 amino acids long. V was shortened by 1 base and J by 0 bases, with 11 bases between the two germline ends. Here the CDR3 reads CASSLVSGTSTDTQYF. The CDR3 DNA is TGTGCCAGCAGCTTAGTTAGTGGAACTAGCACAGATACGCAGTATTTT.

This clonotype has a count of ten or more. The chain combines TRBV27 with TRBJ1-1; unclear D gene. The germline V gene has CDR1 MNHEY and CDR2 SMNVEV (reference sequence). The ends were cut back, 0 bases at V and 1 base at J, with 6 bases in the middle. This CDR3 is 14 amino acids long. CDR3 sequence: CASSLSPKNTEAFF. CDR3 coding DNA: TGTGCCAGCAGTTTATCCCCCAAGAACACTGAAGCTTTCTTT.

The table lists this clonotype with many counts. The chain is built from TRBV24-1 and TRBJ2-3; a possible D gene is TRBD2 (6 bases). The CDR3 is 14 residues long. Trimming stripped 6 bases from V and 0 bases from J, with 9 bases between. Germline V gives CDR1 KGHDR, CDR2 SFDVKD. CDR3 residues: CATSSGQSTDTQYF. The DNA of the CDR3 is TGTGCCACCAGTAGCGGGCAAAGCACAGATACGCAGTATTTT.

This sequence joins TRBV27 and TRBJ2-7, with 9 bases matching TRBD2. The V gene end was trimmed by 1 base and the J gene end by 3 bases; junction bases not matched to a gene: 10. The CDR3 has 17 amino acids. The germline V gene has CDR1 MNHEY and CDR2 SMNVEV (reference sequence). The CDR3 DNA sequence: TGTGCCAGCAGTTTATATAACCAAATAGCGGGAGACTACGAGCAGTACTTC. Its translation is CASSLYNQIAGDYEQYF.

This clonotype has ten or more counts. V is TRBV11-1 and J is TRBJ2-1; TRBD1 is a possible D gene (6 bases). In germline, CDR1 is SGHAT, CDR2 FQDESV (reference sequence). The V end lost 1 base, the J end lost 3 bases, and 7 bases lay between the germline ends. The CDR3 is 14 residues long. Here the CDR3 reads CASSLVGHYNEQFF. The CDR3 DNA follows: TGTGCCAGCAGCTTAGTGGGACACTACAATGAGCAGTTCTTC.

This chain joins TRBV7-8 and TRBJ1-2; 8 bases fit TRBD1. The V segment lost 2 bases and the J segment 4 bases; nucleotides outside the gene matches: 6. The CDR3 length is 15 residues. Germline V gene lookup returns CDR1 SGHVS and CDR2 FQNEAQ. The CDR3 spells CASSLRGQVTYGYTF. The CDR3 region has the DNA TGTGCCAGCAGCTTAAGGGGACAGGTGACCTATGGCTACACCTTC.

Ten or more counts support this clonotype. This chain links TRBV28 with TRBJ2-7; D remains ambiguous. The V end lost 2 bases, the J end lost 2 bases, and 16 bases lay between the germline ends. The CDR3 has 16 amino acids. Germline loops: CDR1 MDHEN, CDR2 SYDVKM. This CDR3 is CASSLAGASPTYEQYF. CDR3 DNA sequence: TGTGCCAGCAGTTTAGCTGGTGCTTCGCCTACCTACGAGCAGTACTTC.

At least ten counts were recorded for this clonotype. As the CDR3 is not closed by the conserved phenylalanine or tryptophan, this likely results from a read error. This sequence joins TRBV11-3 and TRBJ2-5, with D uncertain. V was clipped by 3 bases and J by 5 bases, with 10 bases between them. This CDR3 spans 13 amino acids. CDR1 and CDR2 from the germline V gene are SGHNT and YENEEA. Written as DNA, the CDR3 is TGTGCCAGCAGCTTCTCCAGTGTGGAGACCCAGTACCTC. Residues: CASSFSSVETQYL.

This clonotype has a count of ten or more. The rearrangement links TRBV12-3 or TRBV12-4 to TRBJ2-1; 7 positions agree with TRBD2. The J segment lost 13 bases and the V segment lost 4 bases, leaving 10 bases of the junction unmatched. The CDR3 covers 13 residues. The CDR3 DNA follows: TGTGCCAGCAGTTCCCTCCGACTAGCAGATCAGTTCTTC. Its protein is CASSSLRLADQFF.

The J gene is TRBJ1-5, the V gene TRBV9, with 10 positions matching TRBD1. The junction had 13 bases not matched to a gene; V was cut back by 3 bases and J by 1 base. CDR3 size: 19 residues. Germline V gene lookup returns CDR1 SGDLS and CDR2 YYNGEE. The CDR3 spells CASSAGQGVPGGSNQPQHF. In DNA, the CDR3 is TGTGCCAGCAGCGCCGGACAGGGGGTGCCAGGTGGGAGCAATCAGCCCCAGCATTTT.

This clonotype was detected ten times or more. The genes are TRBV6-1 and TRBJ1-6; the match to TRBD1 covers 8 bases. Trimming removed 6 bases from V and 4 bases from J; junction bases left unmatched: 8. The CDR3 consists of 16 residues. Germline CDR1 is MNHNS and CDR2 is SASEGT. CDR3 coding DNA: TGTGCCAGCAGCTGGGGACAGGCAACTTATAATTCACCCCTCCACTTT. This translates into CASSWGQATYNSPLHF.

This sequence joins TRBV3-1 and TRBJ2-4; D unresolved. The length of the CDR3 is 15 residues. V was clipped by 4 bases and J by 1 base, with 11 bases between them. Germline CDR1 LGHDT, CDR2 YNNKEL (reference sequence). Here the CDR3 DNA reads TGTGCCAGCAGCCGTGACACTTTTGCCAAAAACATTCAGTACTTC. This gives the protein CASSRDTFAKNIQYF.

This clonotype has at least ten counts. The V call is TRBV3-1, the J call TRBJ2-7; the D is unclear. V gave up 1 base and J gave up 3 bases, with 13 bases separating them. The CDR3 covers 15 residues. Germline CDR1 and CDR2: LGHDT and YNNKEL (reference sequence). The DNA for the CDR3 is TGTGCCAGCAGCCAAGCAGGCCTTGCAAACTACGAGCAGTACTTC. This encodes CASSQAGLANYEQYF.

About this clonotype: At one end the junction does not follow the germline gene, possibly because of a read error. The V gene is TRBV28, the J gene TRBJ2-6; 7 nucleotides align to TRBD2. The length of the CDR3 is 18 residues. CDR1 is MDHEN and CDR2 is SYDVKM in the germline V gene. CDR3 sequence (DNA): TGTGCCAGCAGTTTATTGGGGGGGTCTTACTCTGGGGCCAACATCCTGACTTTC. Residues: CASSLLGGSYSGANILTF.

This clonotype occurred many times. In nucleotides, the CDR3 is TGTGCCAGTAGTCTCCTCAGTGGGAAGGGCTATGGCTACACCTTC. Protein sequence: CASSLLSGKGYGYTF. The gene calls are TRBV19 and TRBJ1-2; D is ambiguous. Germline V lookup: CDR1 LNHDA, CDR2 SQIVND (reference sequence). V lost 5 bases, J lost 4 bases, and 17 bases lay in between. CDR3 length equals 15 residues.

The J gene is TRBJ1-2, the V gene TRBV19, with 7 positions matching TRBD1. The CDR3 totals 13 residues. The V gene end was trimmed by 9 bases and the J gene end by 4 bases; junction bases not matched to a gene: 8. Germline V lookup: CDR1 LNHDA, CDR2 SQIVND (reference sequence). The CDR3, as DNA: TGTGCCAGCGGCACTAACAGGGGCTATGGCTACACCTTC. Protein: CASGTNRGYGYTF.

This clonotype appeared many times. The chain employs TRBV28 and TRBJ1-5; 7 bases match TRBD1. This CDR3 region has 13 residues. CDR1 is MDHEN, CDR2 SYDVKM, per germline. After removal of 4 bases from V and 5 bases from J, the junction contained 2 bases not matched to a gene. The CDR3 loop is CASSSGGYQPQHF. In nucleotides, the CDR3 is TGTGCCAGCAGTTCAGGGGGATATCAGCCCCAGCATTTT.

The gene calls are TRBV6-5 and TRBJ2-7; D is unresolved. The CDR3 is 13 residues long. Trimming cost V 2 bases and J 4 bases, with 9 bases left between them. Germline-derived CDR1 and CDR2 are MNHEY and SVGAGI. CDR3 in DNA: TGTGCCAGCAGTTACCTGCCGGAATACGAGCAGTACTTC. Amino acids: CASSYLPEYEQYF.

Many counts were recorded for this clonotype. The gene calls are TRBV12-3 or TRBV12-4 and TRBJ2-7; no reliable D call. V was trimmed by 1 base and J by 5 bases, leaving 3 bases between them. The CDR3 loop spans 11 amino acids. CDR3 coding DNA: TGTGCCAGCAGTTTAGGGCACGAGCAGTACTTC. Residues: CASSLGHEQYF.